The 17 T cell receptor beta chains reported below all come from one sample, sequenced in a study of vaccination effects on CD4 cells after COVID-19. Pools of viral peptides were used by the ViraFEST assay to expand antigen-specific CD4+ T cells ahead of sequencing. Upon completion of roughly ten days in culture, CD4+ T cells were isolated. Either the BNT162b2 or mRNA-1273 vaccine was given to participants in two doses. Sequenced by immunoSEQ multiplex PCR; TCRdb stores in-frame clones only, minus some. Seen here are 70,000 to 95,000 clones, around 74% observed once, and the top ten hold around 1.1%. No antigens are known for them. The material was CD4+ T cells from PBMCs cultured with HCoV-OC43 spike peptides, obtained after COVID-19 vaccination. The sample's subset: HCoV-OC43 spike overlapping peptide pool stimulation. These receptors were taken from a human donor who received a COVID-19 vaccine.

This clone appeared a few times. The chain is built from TRBV10-1 and TRBJ1-1, with no clear D. Germline assignment: CDR1 WNHNN and CDR2 SYGVQD (reference sequence). V was clipped by 4 bases and J by 0 bases, with 6 bases between them. This CDR3 has 13 amino acids. CDR3 coding DNA: TGCGCCAGCAGTGCCAGCGTGAACACTGAAGCTTTCTTT. Its translation is CASSASVNTEAFF.

This chain connects TRBV7-9 to TRBJ1-3; perhaps TRBD1 as D (6 bases). CDR1 is SEHNR, CDR2 FQNEAQ, per germline (reference sequence). The CDR3 length is 15 residues. V lost 7 bases, J lost 9 bases, and 22 bases lay in between. CDR3 in DNA: TGTGCCAGCACCAACCTGGGGGGGCTTATGGGCACCATATATTTT. It yields the protein CASTNLGGLMGTIYF.

This clone was observed a single time. The V call is TRBV12-3 or TRBV12-4, the J call TRBJ1-2, with D perhaps matching TRBD1 (6 bases). The CDR3 covers 12 residues. Trimming removed 10 bases from V and 7 bases from J, with 16 bases in between. CDR3 bases: TGTGCCACCTGGGGGCTGATGGGTGGCTACACCTTC. The encoded protein is CATWGLMGGYTF.

This chain links TRBV14 with TRBJ2-3; D is unclear. With 2 bases removed from V and 8 bases from J, the gap between germline ends came to 8 bases. Germline CDR1 SGHDN, CDR2 FVKESK. The length of the CDR3 is 12 residues. The CDR3 region has the DNA TGTGCCAGCAGCCAAAGGGTCGCTACGCAGTATTTT. This codes for CASSQRVATQYF.

This clone was found once. The gene calls are TRBV28 and TRBJ1-2; possible D gene TRBD1, 5 bases. In germline, CDR1 is MDHEN, CDR2 SYDVKM. V shed 5 bases and J shed 13 bases, with 26 bases lying between them. There are 15 residues in the CDR3. CDR3 coding DNA: TGTGCCAGCAGTCCGCCTTTAGTGGGGCCAAAGGGTGGCACCTTC. Translating gives CASSPPLVGPKGGTF.

On this clone: This specimen includes other DNA sequences encoding the same CDR3. The CDR3: CASSSRQGGTEAFF. The DNA for the CDR3 is TGCGCCAGCAGCTCGAGACAGGGTGGGACTGAAGCTTTCTTT. The chain employs TRBV5-1 and TRBJ1-1; 7 bases are a match to TRBD1. The J segment lost 5 bases and the V segment lost 3 bases, leaving 7 bases of the junction unmatched. The CDR3 covers 14 residues. CDR1 and CDR2 (germline): SGHRS, YFSETQ.

The rearrangement uses TRBV7-9 and TRBJ2-3, with D possibly TRBD1 on 5 matching bases. Trimming left V 5 bases short and J 0 bases short, with 18 bases between. The CDR3 covers 17 residues. Germline loops: CDR1 SEHNR, CDR2 FQNEAQ (reference sequence). CDR3 residues: CASSPTTASASTDTQYF. The DNA of the CDR3 is TGTGCCAGCAGCCCGACGACAGCCAGTGCTAGCACAGATACGCAGTATTTT.

The genes are TRBV3-1 (or the pseudogene TRBV3-2) and TRBJ1-5; possible D gene TRBD1, 5 bases. Germline V gives CDR1 LGHDT, CDR2 YNNKEL (reference sequence). With 5 bases removed from V and 6 bases from J, the gap between germline ends came to 17 bases. This CDR3 has 15 amino acids. CDR3 DNA: TGTGCCAGCAGCGCCCAGGGCGCGATCCCTCAGCCCCAGCATTTT. Its protein product is CASSAQGAIPQPQHF.

This clone was counted a few times. This chain links TRBV30 with TRBJ1-1; tentative D call: TRBD1 (6 bases). The CDR3 is 16 amino acids. V was pared by 8 bases and J by 0 bases, with 22 bases between. Germline values: CDR1 GTSNPN, CDR2 SVGIG (reference sequence). The CDR3 nucleotides read TGTGCCATTAGGCCATACAGGGCCCTTGTGAACACTGAAGCTTTCTTT. Protein: CAIRPYRALVNTEAFF.

This chain joins TRBV7-3 and TRBJ2-3, with D tentatively TRBD1 (6 bases). The CDR3 runs 13 residues. V was shortened by 3 bases and J by 3 bases, with 7 bases between the two germline ends. Germline V gene sequence: CDR1 SGHTA, CDR2 FQGTGA. The CDR3 sequence: CASSFRGTDTQYF. The CDR3 coding sequence is TGTGCCAGCAGCTTCAGGGGTACAGATACGCAGTATTTT.

The rearrangement uses TRBV2 and TRBJ1-6; weak D call: TRBD1 (6 bases). Germline-derived CDR1 and CDR2 are SNHLY and FYNNEI. V was trimmed by 7 bases and J by 8 bases, leaving 12 bases between them. The CDR3 is 13 residues long. The CDR3 loop is CASTLDRDSPLHF. CDR3 nucleotide sequence: TGTGCCAGCACCCTGGACAGAGATTCACCCCTCCACTTT.

V usage is TRBV27 and J usage is TRBJ2-1; 13 bases are shared with TRBD2. The germline V gene encodes CDR1 MNHEY and CDR2 SMNVEV (reference sequence). With 5 bases clipped from V and 3 bases from J, the junction kept 1 base outside the gene matches. CDR3 length equals 15 residues. CDR3 nucleotides: TGTGCCAGCAGTCGGACTAGCGGGAGCTACAATGAGCAGTTCTTC. Translation gives CASSRTSGSYNEQFF.

The J gene is TRBJ2-3, the V gene TRBV7-3, with D uncertain. CDR1 and CDR2 from the germline V gene are SGHTA and FQGTGA. Trimming shortened V by 4 bases and J by 13 bases, and 15 bases separated the two germline ends. There are 12 residues in the CDR3. The CDR3 here is CASSSTDTVEYF. The CDR3 coding sequence is TGTGCCAGCAGCTCGACTGACACGGTGGAGTATTTT. Based on the CDR3 plus reference TRBV7-3 and TRBJ2-3, the full variable domain is GAGVSQTPSNKVTEKGKYVELRCDPISGHTALYWYRQSLGQGPEFLIYFQGTGAADDSGLPNDRFFAVRPEGSVSTLKIQRTERGDSAVYLCASSSTDTVEYFGPGTRLTVL.

The rearrangement uses TRBV7-9 and TRBJ2-3; a possible D gene is TRBD2 (7 bases). CDR1 is SEHNR and CDR2 is FQNEAQ in the germline V gene (reference sequence). The CDR3 totals 14 residues. Trimming took off 3 bases at V and 2 bases at J, with 9 bases between the two ends. CDR3 in amino acids: CASSFRGATDTQYF. CDR3 bases: TGTGCCAGCAGCTTTCGGGGGGCCACAGATACGCAGTATTTT. Using reference TRBV7-9 and TRBJ2-3 for the parts outside the CDR3, the full variable domain is DTGVSQNPRHKITKRGQNVTFRCDPISEHNRLYWYRQTLGQGPEFLTYFQNEAQLEKSRLLSDRFSAERPKGSFSTLEIQRTEQGDSAMYLCASSFRGATDTQYFGPGTRLTVL.

This chain uses TRBV6-1 with TRBJ1-4; the D is unclear. This CDR3 is built from 15 residues. Trimming took off 1 base at V and 6 bases at J, with 12 bases between the two ends. Germline CDR1 and CDR2: MNHNS and SASEGT. The CDR3: CASSEVKGLDEKLFF. CDR3 nucleotide sequence: TGTGCCAGCAGTGAAGTTAAGGGATTAGATGAAAAACTGTTTTTT.

The rearrangement joins TRBV4-3 to TRBJ1-5; D possibly corresponds to TRBD1 (5 bases). In germline, CDR1 is LGHNA, CDR2 YSLEER. CDR3 size: 16 residues. Between the trimmed V and J ends, which lost 5 bases and 0 bases, there was a span of 14 bases. The CDR3 sequence is CASSRRLGDSNQPQHF. The DNA of the CDR3 is TGCGCCAGCAGCAGGCGGCTGGGGGATAGCAATCAGCCCCAGCATTTT.

The J gene is TRBJ1-6, the V gene TRBV5-1, with 9 bases that match TRBD1. The CDR3 spans 15 residues. V shed 1 base, J shed 9 bases, and the junction held 5 bases outside the gene matches. Germline V gene data show CDR1 as SGHRS and CDR2 as YFSETQ. This CDR3 is CASSLTGTGSSPLHF. DNA for the CDR3: TGCGCCAGCAGCTTGACCGGGACAGGGAGTTCACCCCTCCACTTT.